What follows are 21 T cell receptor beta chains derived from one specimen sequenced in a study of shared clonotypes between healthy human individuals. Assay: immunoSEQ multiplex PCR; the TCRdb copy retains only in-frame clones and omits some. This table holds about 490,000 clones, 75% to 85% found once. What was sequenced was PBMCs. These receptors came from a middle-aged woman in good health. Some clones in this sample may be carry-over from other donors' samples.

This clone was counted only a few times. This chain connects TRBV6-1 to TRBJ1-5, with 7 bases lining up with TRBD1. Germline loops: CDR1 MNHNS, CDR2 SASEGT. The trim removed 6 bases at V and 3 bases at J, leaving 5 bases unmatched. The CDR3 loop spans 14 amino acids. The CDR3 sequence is CASRETGDNQPQHF. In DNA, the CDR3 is TGTGCCAGCAGGGAAACAGGGGACAATCAGCCCCAGCATTTT.

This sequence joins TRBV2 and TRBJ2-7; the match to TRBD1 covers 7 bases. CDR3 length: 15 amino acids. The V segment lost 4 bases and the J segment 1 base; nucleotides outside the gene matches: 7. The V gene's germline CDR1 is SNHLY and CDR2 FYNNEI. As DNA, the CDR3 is TGTGCCAGCAGTGGGGGACAGCTTAATTCCTACGAGCAGTACTTC. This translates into CASSGGQLNSYEQYF.

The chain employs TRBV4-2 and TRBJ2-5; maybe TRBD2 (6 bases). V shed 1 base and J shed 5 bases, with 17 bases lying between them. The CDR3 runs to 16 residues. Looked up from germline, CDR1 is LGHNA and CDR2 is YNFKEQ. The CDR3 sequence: CASSQGGPGAAETQYF. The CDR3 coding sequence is TGTGCCAGCAGCCAAGGGGGACCGGGAGCAGCTGAGACCCAGTACTTC.

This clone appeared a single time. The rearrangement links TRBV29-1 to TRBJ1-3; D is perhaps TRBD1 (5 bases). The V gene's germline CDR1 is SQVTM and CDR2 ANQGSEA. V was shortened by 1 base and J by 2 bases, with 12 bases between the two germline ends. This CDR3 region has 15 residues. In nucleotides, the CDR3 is TGCAGCGTTGAAGGTCCCAGGGACCCTGGAAACACCATATATTTT. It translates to CSVEGPRDPGNTIYF.

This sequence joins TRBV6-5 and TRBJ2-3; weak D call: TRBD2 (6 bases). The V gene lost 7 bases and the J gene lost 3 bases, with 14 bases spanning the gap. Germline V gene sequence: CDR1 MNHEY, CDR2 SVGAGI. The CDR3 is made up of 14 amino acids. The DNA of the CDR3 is TGTGCCAGCACTGGAGGGAGTGGTACAGATACGCAGTATTTT. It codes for CASTGGSGTDTQYF.

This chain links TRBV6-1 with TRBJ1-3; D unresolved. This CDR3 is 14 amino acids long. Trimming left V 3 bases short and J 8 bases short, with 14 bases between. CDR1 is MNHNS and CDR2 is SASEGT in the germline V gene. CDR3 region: CASSDPIGSDTIYF. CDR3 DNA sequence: TGTGCCAGCAGTGACCCCATAGGGTCGGACACCATATATTTT.

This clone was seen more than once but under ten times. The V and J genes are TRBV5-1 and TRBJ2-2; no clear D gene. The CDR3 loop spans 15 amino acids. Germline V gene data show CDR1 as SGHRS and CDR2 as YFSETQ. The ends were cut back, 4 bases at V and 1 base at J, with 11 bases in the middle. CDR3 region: CASSQDNVNTGELFF. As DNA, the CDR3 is TGCGCCAGCAGCCAAGACAACGTGAACACCGGGGAGCTGTTTTTT.

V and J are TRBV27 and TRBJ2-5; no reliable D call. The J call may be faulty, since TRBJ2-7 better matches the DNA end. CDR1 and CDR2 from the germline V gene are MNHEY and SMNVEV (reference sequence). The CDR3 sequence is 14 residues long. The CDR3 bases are TGTGCCAGCAGTTTAATGCTCGGATCCTACGAGCAGTACTTC. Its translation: CASSLMLGSYEQYF.

The CDR3 sequence: CASSNGPGKAFF. The CDR3 nucleotides are TGTGCCAGCAGCAACGGACCCGGGAAAGCTTTCTTT. The chain links TRBV7-3 to TRBJ1-1, with D unresolved. CDR3 length: 12 amino acids. V lost 5 bases and J lost 9, with 13 bases in between. CDR1 and CDR2 (germline): SGHTA, FQGTGA.

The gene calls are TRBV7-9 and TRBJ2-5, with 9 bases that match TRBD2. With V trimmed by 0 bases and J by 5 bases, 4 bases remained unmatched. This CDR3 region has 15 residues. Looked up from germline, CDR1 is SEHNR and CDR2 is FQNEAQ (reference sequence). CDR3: CASSLASGSRETQYF. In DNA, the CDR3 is TGTGCCAGCAGCTTAGCTAGCGGGAGTCGCGAGACCCAGTACTTC.

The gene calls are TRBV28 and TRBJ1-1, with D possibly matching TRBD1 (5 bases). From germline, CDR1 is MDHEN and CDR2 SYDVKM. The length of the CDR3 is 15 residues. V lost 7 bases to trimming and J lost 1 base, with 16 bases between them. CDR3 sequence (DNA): TGTGCCAGCAATCCCCGGGGGGTCCGGAACACTGAAGCTTTCTTT. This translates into CASNPRGVRNTEAFF.

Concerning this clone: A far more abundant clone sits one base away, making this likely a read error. The CDR3 DNA reads TGTGCCAGCGGTGAATATACAGGGGGAAATGAAAAACTGTTTTTT. It codes for CASGEYTGGNEKLFF. The chain recombines TRBV25-1 with TRBJ1-4, with 8 nucleotides matching TRBD1. The CDR3 length is 15 residues. From germline, CDR1 is MGHDK and CDR2 SYGVNS.

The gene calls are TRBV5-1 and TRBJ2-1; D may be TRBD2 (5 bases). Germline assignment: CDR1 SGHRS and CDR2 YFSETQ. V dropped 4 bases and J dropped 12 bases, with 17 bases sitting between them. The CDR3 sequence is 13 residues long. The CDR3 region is CASSAEAGVVQFF. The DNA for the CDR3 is TGCGCCAGCAGCGCGGAGGCTGGGGTTGTGCAGTTCTTC.

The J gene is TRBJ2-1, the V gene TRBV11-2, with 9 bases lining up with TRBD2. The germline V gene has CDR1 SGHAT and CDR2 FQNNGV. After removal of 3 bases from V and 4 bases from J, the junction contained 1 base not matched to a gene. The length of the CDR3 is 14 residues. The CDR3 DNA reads TGTGCCAGCAGCTTGACTAGCGGATACAATGAGCAGTTCTTC. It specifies CASSLTSGYNEQFF.

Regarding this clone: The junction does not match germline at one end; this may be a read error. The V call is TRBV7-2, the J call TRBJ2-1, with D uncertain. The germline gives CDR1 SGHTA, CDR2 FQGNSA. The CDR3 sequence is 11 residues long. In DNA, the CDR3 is TGTGCCAGCAGCTCCATTCGCCAACCGGTCTTC. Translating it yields CASSSIRQPVF.

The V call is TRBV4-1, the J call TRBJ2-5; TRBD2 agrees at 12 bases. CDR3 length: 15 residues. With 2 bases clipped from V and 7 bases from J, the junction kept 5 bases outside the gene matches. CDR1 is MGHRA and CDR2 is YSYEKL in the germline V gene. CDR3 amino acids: CASSQRLAGVVTQYF. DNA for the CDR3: TGCGCCAGCAGCCAACGACTAGCGGGAGTGGTGACCCAGTACTTC.

CDR3 region: CASSALRTGVNTEAFF. CDR3 DNA: TGTGCCAGCAGCGCACTACGGACAGGGGTAAACACTGAAGCTTTCTTT. This rearrangement joins TRBV9 to TRBJ1-1; 9 bases map to TRBD1. The germline V gene has CDR1 SGDLS and CDR2 YYNGEE. The V and J ends lost 3 bases and 2 bases, in that order; junction bases with no gene match: 8. CDR3 length equals 16 residues.

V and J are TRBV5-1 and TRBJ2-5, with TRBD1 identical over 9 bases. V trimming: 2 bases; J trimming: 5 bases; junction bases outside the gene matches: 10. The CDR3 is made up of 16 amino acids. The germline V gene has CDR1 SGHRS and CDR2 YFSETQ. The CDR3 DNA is TGCGCCAGCAGCTTACAAACCGGGACAGGGAGCGAGACCCAGTACTTC. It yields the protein CASSLQTGTGSETQYF. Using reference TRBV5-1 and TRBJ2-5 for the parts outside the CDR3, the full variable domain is KAGVTQTPRYLIKTRGQQVTLSCSPISGHRSVSWYQQTPGQGLQFLFEYFSETQRNKGNFPGRFSGRQFSNSRSEMNVSTLELGDSALYLCASSLQTGTGSETQYFGPGTRLLVL.

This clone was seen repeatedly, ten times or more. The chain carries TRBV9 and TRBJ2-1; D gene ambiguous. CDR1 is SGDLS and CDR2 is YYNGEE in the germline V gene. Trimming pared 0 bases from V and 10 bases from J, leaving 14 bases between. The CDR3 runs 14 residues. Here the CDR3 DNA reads TGTGCCAGCAGCGTAGAAGTAGATTCCAACGAGCAGTTCTTC. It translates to CASSVEVDSNEQFF. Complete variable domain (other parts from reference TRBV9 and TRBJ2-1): DSGVTQTPKHLITATGQRVTLRCSPRSGDLSVYWYQQSLDQGLQFLIQYYNGEERAKGNILERFSAQQFPDLHSELNLSSLELGDSALYFCASSVEVDSNEQFFGPGTRLTVL.

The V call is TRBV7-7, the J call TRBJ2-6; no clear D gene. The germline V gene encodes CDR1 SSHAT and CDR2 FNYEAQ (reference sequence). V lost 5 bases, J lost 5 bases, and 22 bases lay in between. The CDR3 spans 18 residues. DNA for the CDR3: TGTGCCAGCAGCCATGCAACAGTGCCACAAAGTCGGGCCAACGTCCTGACTTTC. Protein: CASSHATVPQSRANVLTF.

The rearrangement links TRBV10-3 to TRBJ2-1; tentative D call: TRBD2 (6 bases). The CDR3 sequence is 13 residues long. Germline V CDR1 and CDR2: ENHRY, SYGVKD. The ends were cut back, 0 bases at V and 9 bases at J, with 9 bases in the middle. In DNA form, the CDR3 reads TGTGCCATCAGTGAGTCTAAGGGAGGTGAGCAGTTCTTC. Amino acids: CAISESKGGEQFF.